Following are 20 T cell receptor beta chains from one sample sequenced in a study of graft-versus-host responses after intestinal transplantation. No antigen has been assigned to these receptors. Profiled with immunoSEQ multiplex PCR; TCRdb holds only in-frame clones, not every one. The sample has over 85,000 clones; around 93% are singletons. The material sequenced was unstimulated CD4+ T cells sorted from spleen or lymph node cells, taken before transplant. The receptors stem from a human donor who was the organ donor for an intestinal transplant.

This chain uses TRBV10-3 with TRBJ1-1; 7 bases line up with TRBD1. CDR1 is ENHRY and CDR2 is SYGVKD in the germline V gene. J gave up 0 bases and V 4 bases, and 5 bases lay outside the gene matches. The CDR3 contains 15 residues. CDR3 DNA sequence: TGTGCCATCAGTGGGGGGGACAGCATGAACACTGAAGCTTTCTTT. Amino acids: CAISGGDSMNTEAFF.

The chain employs TRBV18 and TRBJ2-2; D is ambiguous. Looked up from germline, CDR1 is KGHSH and CDR2 is LQKENI. The CDR3 extends over 20 amino acids. V lost 1 base to trimming and J lost 3 bases, with 24 bases between them. CDR3 in amino acids: CASSPLRSQTVGADTGELFF. The CDR3, as DNA: TGTGCCAGCTCACCACTCCGTAGCCAGACTGTCGGTGCGGACACCGGGGAGCTGTTTTTT.

This chain joins TRBV27 and TRBJ1-3; the D is unclear. V dropped 8 bases and J dropped 0 bases, with 8 bases sitting between them. Germline lookup yields CDR1 MNHEY and CDR2 SMNVEV (reference sequence). This CDR3 is built from 13 residues. CDR3 in DNA: TGTGCCAGCGGACGGGCCTCTGGAAACACCATATATTTT. Its protein product is CASGRASGNTIYF.

The chain recombines TRBV19 with TRBJ2-7, with D possibly called TRBD1 or TRBD2 (5 bases each). The CDR3 sequence is 13 residues long. Trimming removed 5 bases at V and 4 bases at J, with 12 bases between. The germline gives CDR1 LNHDA, CDR2 SQIVND (reference sequence). The CDR3 spells CASSRDAEYEQYF. DNA of the CDR3: TGTGCCAGTAGTCGGGACGCCGAATACGAGCAGTACTTC.

The chain joins TRBV6-5 to TRBJ1-2, with TRBD1 identical over 8 bases. Per the germline V gene, CDR1 is MNHEY and CDR2 is SVGAGI. Germline trimming cut 4 bases from V and 4 bases from J; bases unmatched to any gene: 8. This CDR3 spans 15 amino acids. The CDR3 here is CASSSYQTGVYGYTF. The CDR3 bases are TGTGCCAGCAGTTCTTACCAGACAGGGGTCTATGGCTACACCTTC.

The rearrangement uses TRBV4-1 and TRBJ2-3, with TRBD2 matching 13 bases. Germline lookup yields CDR1 MGHRA and CDR2 YSYEKL. Unmatched junction bases numbered 0, after V lost 2 bases and J lost 4 bases. The length of the CDR3 is 15 residues. CDR3 residues: CASSQTSGGADTQYF. CDR3 nucleotides: TGCGCCAGCAGCCAAACTAGCGGGGGGGCAGATACGCAGTATTTT.

The CDR3 loop reads CASSLQQGPNEKLFF. The CDR3 DNA reads TGTGCCAGCAGCTTACAGCAGGGACCTAATGAAAAACTGTTTTTT. This chain links TRBV7-9 with TRBJ1-4; maybe TRBD1 (5 bases). This CDR3 has 15 residues. Germline V gene sequence: CDR1 SEHNR, CDR2 FQNEAQ (reference sequence). V lost 2 bases to trimming and J lost 3 bases, with 10 bases between them.

As for this clone: The sample contains more than one DNA sequence encoding this CDR3. The chain combines TRBV5-1 with TRBJ2-5; TRBD2 might be the D (7 bases). This CDR3 comprises 18 residues. V was clipped by 3 bases and J by 2 bases, with 23 bases between them. Germline loops: CDR1 SGHRS, CDR2 YFSETQ. The CDR3 coding sequence is TGCGCCAGCAGCTGGGGGCTGGGGGCAGCGGGACAACAAGAGACCCAGTACTTC. Amino acids: CASSWGLGAAGQQETQYF.

The CDR3 DNA follows: TGTGCCAGCAGCCGAAACTATGGCTACACCTTC. Protein product: CASSRNYGYTF. This chain links TRBV28 with TRBJ1-2; D not certain. Germline-derived CDR1 and CDR2 are MDHEN and SYDVKM. This CDR3 is 11 amino acids long. The V end lost 6 bases, the J end lost 2 bases, and 4 bases lay between the germline ends.

The rearrangement uses TRBV5-4 and TRBJ1-2; weak D call: TRBD1 (6 bases). The CDR3 is 15 amino acids. Per germline, CDR1 SGHNT and CDR2 YYREEE (reference sequence). V was cut by 1 base and J by 0 bases, with 10 bases left in between. DNA of the CDR3: TGTGCCAGCAGCTTGACAGGGCGTTCTAACTATGGCTACACCTTC. As protein: CASSLTGRSNYGYTF.

The gene calls are TRBV29-1 and TRBJ2-7; 8 bases are shared with TRBD1. Germline loops: CDR1 SQVTM, CDR2 ANQGSEA. With 5 bases clipped from V and 0 bases from J, the junction kept 12 bases outside the gene matches. The CDR3 consists of 16 residues. Here the CDR3 reads CSVTGQESISSYEQYF. CDR3 DNA sequence: TGCAGCGTTACGGGACAGGAGAGCATTAGCTCCTACGAGCAGTACTTC.

Of note for this clone: Relative to the germline gene, one junction end is altered; a read error may explain this. V gene TRBV6-1 combines with J gene TRBJ2-7; tentatively, D is TRBD1 or TRBD2 (5 bases each). This CDR3 is 15 amino acids long. Germline values: CDR1 MNHNS, CDR2 SASEGT. CDR3 sequence reads: CASSEGTGSAYEQYF. The CDR3 coding sequence is TGTGCCAGCAGCGAAGGGACCGGTTCTGCGTACGAGCAGTACTTC.

In regard to this clone: The junction does not match germline at one end; this may be a read error. This chain connects TRBV19 to TRBJ1-3, with D perhaps matching TRBD1 (5 bases). This CDR3 has 12 amino acids. In germline, CDR1 is LNHDA, CDR2 SQIVND (reference sequence). The CDR3 here is CASSPRGGIHMF. As DNA, the CDR3 is TGTGCCAGTAGTCCCCGTGGGGGGATTCATATGTTT.

The chain has TRBV30 and TRBJ1-6; the D gene is possibly TRBD1 (6 bases). With 4 bases removed from V and 7 bases from J, the gap between germline ends came to 17 bases. The CDR3 totals 15 residues. Looked up from germline, CDR1 is GTSNPN and CDR2 is SVGIG (reference sequence). CDR3 in DNA: TGTGCCTGGAAACGAGCAGGGGTTTACAATTCACCCCTCCACTTT. Translation: CAWKRAGVYNSPLHF. Filled out from reference TRBV30 and TRBJ1-6, the complete variable domain reads SQTIHQWPATLVQPVGSPLSLECTVEGTSNPNLYWYRQAAGRGLQLLFYSVGIGQISSEVPQNLSASRPQDRQFILSSKKLLLSDSGFYLCAWKRAGVYNSPLHFGNGTRLTVT.

About this clone: The final CDR3 position lacks the conserved phenylalanine or tryptophan, pointing to a likely read error. V and J are TRBV2 and TRBJ1-1, with D possibly matching TRBD1 (5 bases). Germline V lookup: CDR1 SNHLY, CDR2 FYNNEI. CDR3 length equals 14 residues. With 6 bases removed from V and 1 base from J, the gap between germline ends came to 12 bases. CDR3 nucleotides: TGTGCCAGCAGGAGACCCGGACAGAACACTGAAGCTTTCCTT. Its translation: CASRRPGQNTEAFL.

This chain links TRBV28 with TRBJ1-1, with TRBD1 matching over 8 bases. The CDR3 extends over 15 amino acids. Germline values: CDR1 MDHEN, CDR2 SYDVKM. With 5 bases clipped from V and 3 bases from J, the junction kept 8 bases outside the gene matches. The CDR3 sequence is CASSPGQGLYTEAFF. The CDR3 bases are TGTGCCAGCAGTCCCGGACAGGGTCTGTACACTGAAGCTTTCTTT.

V gene TRBV27 combines with J gene TRBJ2-5; the match to TRBD1 covers 9 bases. The J call is uncertain, as TRBJ2-7 better fits the DNA end. Germline CDR1 and CDR2: MNHEY and SMNVEV (reference sequence). This CDR3 region has 17 residues. The CDR3 bases are TGTGCCAGCAGACCGGGACAGGGCTTTTCTGGGCGATACGAGCAGTACTTC. Translation gives CASRPGQGFSGRYEQYF.

The chain is built from TRBV9 and TRBJ2-2; D is perhaps TRBD2 (6 bases). In germline, CDR1 is SGDLS, CDR2 YYNGEE. Trimming pared 0 bases from V and 5 bases from J, leaving 20 bases between. The CDR3 has 18 residues. CDR3 bases: TGTGCCAGCAGCGTAGCTACCCCGGGGTGGGGGGTTACCGGGGAGCTGTTTTTT. This encodes CASSVATPGWGVTGELFF.

The V and J genes are TRBV6-5 and TRBJ1-2; D remains unclear. Germline CDR1 is MNHEY and CDR2 is SVGAGI. Deletions cut 8 bases from V and 2 bases from J, with 9 bases between. The length of the CDR3 is 12 residues. This chain's CDR3 is CASGNTNYGYTF. CDR3 nucleotides: TGTGCCAGCGGGAACACCAACTATGGCTACACCTTC.

The V call is TRBV28, the J call TRBJ2-7; the D call may be TRBD1 or TRBD2 (6 bases each). Trimming removed 6 bases at V and 6 bases at J, with 21 bases between. The CDR3 spans 15 residues. Per germline, CDR1 MDHEN and CDR2 SYDVKM. The DNA of the CDR3 is TGTGCCAGCAGAGAGTACAGGGTAAGGGAGGCCGAGCAGTACTTC. As protein: CASREYRVREAEQYF.